This T cell receptor (beta chain) emerged from a study of blood T cell repertoires in COVID-19. CDR1 is MNHEY and CDR2 is SVGEGT in the germline V gene. This CDR3 has 20 amino acids. V dropped 4 bases and J dropped 4; count of bases not matched to a gene: 14. Sequenced by immunoSEQ multiplex PCR; TCRdb stores in-frame clones only, minus some. Of over 150,000 clones listed, about 87% are singletons. Sequenced sample: peripheral blood. The genes are TRBV6-2 or TRBV6-3 and TRBJ2-1, with 15 bases aligning to TRBD2. The receptor was derived from a woman older than 75 with COVID-19, enrolled during active disease. CDR3 bases: TGTGCCAGCAGTTCGGGGACTAGCGGGAGGTTGAGGTCACCATACAATGAGCAGTTCTTC. It yields the protein CASSSGTSGRLRSPYNEQFF.